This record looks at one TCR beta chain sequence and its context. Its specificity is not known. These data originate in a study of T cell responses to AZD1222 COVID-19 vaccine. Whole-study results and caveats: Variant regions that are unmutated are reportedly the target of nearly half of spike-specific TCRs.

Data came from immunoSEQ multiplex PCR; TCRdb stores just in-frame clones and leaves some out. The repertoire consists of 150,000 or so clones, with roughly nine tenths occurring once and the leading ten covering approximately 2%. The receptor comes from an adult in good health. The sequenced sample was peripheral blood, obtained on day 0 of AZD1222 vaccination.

The DNA for the CDR3 is TGCAGCGTTGGTGGAGGCAATGAGCAGTTCTTC. As protein: CSVGGGNEQFF. V and J are TRBV29-1 and TRBJ2-1; the D gene is possibly TRBD2 (5 bases). Trimming removed 4 bases from V and 6 bases from J, with 7 bases in between. Per germline, CDR1 SQVTM and CDR2 ANQGSEA. This CDR3 comprises 11 residues.